One sample yielded the 10 T cell receptor beta chains listed below, sequenced in a study of blood T cells in healthy people across ages. Next came a second PCR, run for roughly 6 to 11 cycles, which used a sample-barcoded 5' primer along with a J-beta primer mix. TCRdb reanalysed the 5' RACE reads using MiXCR and keeps one entry per CDR3 protein. The table shows 730,000 or so distinct CDR3 sequences, with roughly two fifths occurring only once. The sample consisted of blood. Receptors originate from a woman in her fifties or sixties in good health.

This clonotype was counted only a few times. The J gene is TRBJ1-2, the V gene TRBV19, with D maybe TRBD1 (5 bases). The ends were cut back, 5 bases at V and 6 bases at J, with 16 bases in the middle. Germline V gene sequence: CDR1 LNHDA, CDR2 SQIVND (reference sequence). This CDR3 region has 14 residues. Here the CDR3 reads CASSLRGAYNGYTF. The CDR3 DNA reads TGTGCCAGTAGTCTCCGCGGGGCTTATAATGGCTACACCTTC.

The chain is built from TRBV4-2 and TRBJ2-4; 9 nucleotides line up with TRBD1. The V and J ends lost 4 bases and 3 bases, in that order; junction bases with no gene match: 7. This CDR3 has 16 amino acids. Germline assignment: CDR1 LGHNA and CDR2 YNFKEQ. The CDR3 region is CASSREQGADKNIQYF. The CDR3 region has the DNA TGTGCCAGCAGCCGTGAACAGGGGGCCGACAAAAACATTCAGTACTTC.

This clonotype was counted many times. The limits of the CDR3 on the DNA are not certain, so only TCRdb's listed CDR3 is given. The rearrangement joins TRBV6-5 to TRBJ2-7; the table names TRBD1, a call not compared with the DNA. The germline V gene encodes CDR1 MNHEY and CDR2 SVGAGI. A total of 19 residues make up the CDR3, ends included. CDR3 residues: CASSSRGGGAVLRAAEQYF.

This clonotype has ten or more counts. The CDR3 DNA sequence: TGTGCCAGCACCGTAGCGGGGTGGCGCGAGCAGTACTTC. Amino acids: CASTVAGWREQYF. This chain connects TRBV12-3 or TRBV12-4 to TRBJ2-7, with 8 positions matching TRBD2. Unmatched junction bases numbered 8, after V lost 7 bases and J lost 6 bases. The CDR3 extends over 13 amino acids.

This chain joins TRBV5-1 and TRBJ2-7; D is ambiguous. V was clipped by 0 bases and J by 3 bases, with 7 bases between them. The CDR3 runs 13 residues. Per the germline V gene, CDR1 is SGHRS and CDR2 is YFSETQ. The CDR3 sequence is CASSLGEIYEQYF. The CDR3 DNA reads TGCGCCAGCAGCTTGGGGGAAATCTACGAGCAGTACTTC.

This clonotype was observed once. The chain is built from TRBV14 and TRBJ2-1, with D possibly TRBD2 on 6 matching bases. The CDR3 spans 14 residues. In germline, CDR1 is SGHDN, CDR2 FVKESK. V was shortened by 3 bases and J by 2 bases, with 8 bases between the two germline ends. CDR3 loop: CASSHREAYNEQFF. CDR3 DNA sequence: TGTGCCAGCAGCCACAGGGAGGCCTACAATGAGCAGTTCTTC. The full variable domain, with the rest looked up from reference TRBV14 and TRBJ2-1, is EAGVTQFPSHSVIEKGQTVTLRCDPISGHDNLYWYRRVMGKEIKFLLHFVKESKQDESGMPNNRFLAERTGGTYSTLKVQPAELEDSGVYFCASSHREAYNEQFFGPGTRLTVL.

This chain uses TRBV29-1 with TRBJ2-7, with 11 positions matching TRBD1. The better agreement between TRBJ2-4 and the DNA end casts doubt on the J call. From germline, CDR1 is SQVTM and CDR2 ANQGSEA. CDR3 length equals 15 residues. The DNA of the CDR3 is TGCAGCGTGCCGGGGACAGGGGGATCCAGAAACATTCAGTACTTC. As protein: CSVPGTGGSRNIQYF.

This clonotype was seen only a few times. The chain has TRBV6-2 or TRBV6-3 and TRBJ2-4; TRBD1 or TRBD2 may be the D gene (5 bases each). The closer fit of TRBJ2-7 to the DNA end suggests the J call may be wrong. The germline CDR1 and CDR2 sequences are MNHEY and SVGEGT. The CDR3 is made up of 14 amino acids. CDR3 in DNA: TGTGCCAGCAGTCCCCGGGACCCTGGGAACGAGCAGTACTTC. Its protein product is CASSPRDPGNEQYF.

The sample holds one count of this clonotype. This sequence joins TRBV30 and TRBJ2-1; the match to TRBD2 covers 10 bases. The DNA end is a closer match to TRBJ2-7, so the J assignment may be wrong. Germline CDR1 is GTSNPN and CDR2 is SVGIG (reference sequence). CDR3 length: 16 residues. CDR3 amino acids: CAWSALGTSVYNEQYF. The CDR3, as DNA: TGTGCCTGGAGTGCCCTCGGGACTAGCGTTTACAATGAGCAGTACTTC.

The genes are TRBV3-1 and TRBJ2-1; maybe TRBD1 (5 bases). The CDR3 has 13 residues. With 1 base removed from V and 9 bases from J, the gap between germline ends came to 10 bases. From germline, CDR1 is LGHDT and CDR2 YNNKEL (reference sequence). The CDR3 reads CASSQGTSGEQFF. Here the CDR3 DNA reads TGTGCCAGCAGCCAAGGGACATCGGGTGAGCAGTTCTTC.